This T cell receptor beta chain was sequenced in a study of memory CD4+ T cells and cytomegalovirus serostatus. The CDR3 length is 15 residues. Germline loops: CDR1 SGDLS, CDR2 YYNGEE. The V end was cut by 5 bases, the J end by 2 bases, with 14 bases between. Single viable CD3+CD4+CD8-CD45RO+ cells were sorted as the memory CD4+ T cells. Total CD4+ T cells were enriched by CD4 positive selection. Measured with immunoSEQ multiplex PCR; TCRdb has only the in-frame clones, and not every one. The sample includes approximately 52,000 clones, around 80% of them seen just once. Sequencing was performed on memory CD4+ T cells from blood. The gene calls are TRBV9 and TRBJ1-3, with a weak D call TRBD1 (6 bases). This clonotype was obtained from an adult in good health and CMV-seronegative. The CDR3 loop is CASSLSGTTGNTIYF. DNA for the CDR3: TGTGCCAGCAGTCTATCAGGGACAACTGGAAACACCATATATTTT.